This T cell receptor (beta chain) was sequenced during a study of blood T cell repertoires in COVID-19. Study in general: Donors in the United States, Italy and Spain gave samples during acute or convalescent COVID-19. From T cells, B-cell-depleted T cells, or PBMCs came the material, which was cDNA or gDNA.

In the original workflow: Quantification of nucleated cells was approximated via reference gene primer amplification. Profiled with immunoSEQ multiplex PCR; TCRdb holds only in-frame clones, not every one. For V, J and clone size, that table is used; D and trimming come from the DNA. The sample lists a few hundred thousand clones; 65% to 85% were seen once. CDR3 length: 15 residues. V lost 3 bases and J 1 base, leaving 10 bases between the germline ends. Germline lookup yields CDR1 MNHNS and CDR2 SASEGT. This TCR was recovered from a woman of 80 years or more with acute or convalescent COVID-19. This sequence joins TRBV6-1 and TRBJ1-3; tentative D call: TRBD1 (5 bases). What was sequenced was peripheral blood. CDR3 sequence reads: CASSDTGGSGNTIYF. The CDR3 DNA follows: TGTGCCAGCAGTGACACGGGGGGGTCTGGAAACACCATATATTTT.